These 5 T cell receptor beta chains were sequenced from one sample in a study of T-cell reconstitution after alpha-beta-depleted transplantation in children. Unique molecular identifiers were built into the TCRbeta library. Via MiXCR, TCRdb re-called the PCR reads, giving one row per CDR3 protein. This sample has around 500,000 distinct CDR3 sequences, with 20% to 25% found just once. The sample here was PBMCs, mostly from graft donor cells, taken 360 days after TCRalphabeta/CD19-depleted stem cell transplant. The origin of the receptors is a boy less than two years old who had a stem cell transplant for acute myeloid leukemia, so the T cells may come from the graft donor.

This clonotype has ten or more counts. This chain connects TRBV18 to TRBJ1-5; no definite D call. The germline V gene has CDR1 KGHSH and CDR2 LQKENI. V lost 5 bases, J lost 3 bases, and 14 bases lay in between. The CDR3 has 15 residues. The CDR3 DNA follows: TGTGCCAGCTCATCGACCCCGACCTACAATCAGCCCCAGCATTTT. Translating it yields CASSSTPTYNQPQHF.

The CDR3 spells CASSLAKTGSLGETQYF. The CDR3, as DNA: TGTGCCAGCAGCTTAGCTAAGACAGGATCTTTGGGAGAGACCCAGTACTTC. The chain joins TRBV7-2 to TRBJ2-5, with D perhaps matching TRBD1 (6 bases). Germline V gene data show CDR1 as SGHTA and CDR2 as FQGNSA. The CDR3 is 17 residues long. Trimming pared 0 bases from V and 4 bases from J, leaving 18 bases between. The variable domain in full, completed from reference TRBV7-2 and TRBJ2-5, reads GAGVSQSPSNKVTEKGKDVELRCDPISGHTALYWYRQSLGQGLEFLIYFQGNSAPDKSGLPSDRFSAERTGGSVSTLTIQRTQQEDSAVYLCASSLAKTGSLGETQYFGPGTRLLVL.

This clonotype has a handful of counts. V and J are TRBV20-1 and TRBJ2-7; 7 nucleotides align to TRBD1. Germline V gene data show CDR1 as DFQATT and CDR2 as SNEGSKA (reference sequence). The V gene end was trimmed by 4 bases and the J gene end by 3 bases; junction bases not matched to a gene: 6. CDR3 size: 13 residues. The CDR3 bases are TGCAGTGCTACGCCCGGGACAGACTACGAGCAGTACGTC. Translating it yields CSATPGTDYEQYV.

In its sample, this clonotype was seen a few times. This sequence joins TRBV20-1 and TRBJ2-7; D is undetermined. CDR1 is DFQATT, CDR2 SNEGSKA, per germline (reference sequence). The CDR3 sequence is 15 residues long. The V gene lost 4 bases and the J gene lost 5 bases, with 21 bases spanning the gap. The CDR3 spells CSAILFPSGGDEQYF. In DNA, the CDR3 is TGCAGTGCTATCCTATTTCCGTCGGGTGGAGACGAGCAGTACTTC.

This clonotype was detected ten times or more. The chain carries TRBV15 and TRBJ1-5, with a tentative D call TRBD1 (5 bases). In germline, CDR1 is LNHNV, CDR2 YYDKDF (reference sequence). The V and J ends lost 0 bases and 4 bases respectively, with 10 bases between them. This CDR3 region has 15 residues. The CDR3: CATSREVGTNQPQHF. The DNA for the CDR3 is TGTGCCACCAGCAGAGAGGTGGGGACGAATCAGCCCCAGCATTTT.